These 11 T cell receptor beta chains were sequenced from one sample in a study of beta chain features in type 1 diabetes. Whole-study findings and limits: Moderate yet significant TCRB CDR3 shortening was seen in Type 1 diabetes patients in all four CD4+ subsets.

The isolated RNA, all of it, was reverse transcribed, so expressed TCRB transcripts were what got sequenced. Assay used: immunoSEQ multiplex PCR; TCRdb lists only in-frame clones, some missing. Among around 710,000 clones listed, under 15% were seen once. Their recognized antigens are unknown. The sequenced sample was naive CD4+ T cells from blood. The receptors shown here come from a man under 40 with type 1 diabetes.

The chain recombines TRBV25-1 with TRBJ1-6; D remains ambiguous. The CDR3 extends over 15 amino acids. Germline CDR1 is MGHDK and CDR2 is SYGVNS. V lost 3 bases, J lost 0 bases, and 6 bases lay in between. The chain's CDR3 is CASSDKSSYNSPLHF. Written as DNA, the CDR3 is TGTGCCAGCAGTGACAAGAGCTCCTATAATTCACCCCTCCACTTT.

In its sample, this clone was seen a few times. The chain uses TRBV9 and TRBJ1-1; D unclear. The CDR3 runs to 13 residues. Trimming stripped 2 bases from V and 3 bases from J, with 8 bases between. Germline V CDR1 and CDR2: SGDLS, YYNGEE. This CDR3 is CASSVGQDTEAFF. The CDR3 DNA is TGTGCCAGCAGCGTCGGTCAGGACACTGAAGCTTTCTTT.

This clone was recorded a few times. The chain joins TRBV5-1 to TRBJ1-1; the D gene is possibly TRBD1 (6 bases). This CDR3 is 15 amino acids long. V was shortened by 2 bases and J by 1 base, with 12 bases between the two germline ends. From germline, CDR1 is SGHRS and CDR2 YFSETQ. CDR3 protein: CASSFEPQGNTEAFF. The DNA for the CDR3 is TGCGCCAGCAGCTTTGAACCACAGGGGAACACTGAAGCTTTCTTT.

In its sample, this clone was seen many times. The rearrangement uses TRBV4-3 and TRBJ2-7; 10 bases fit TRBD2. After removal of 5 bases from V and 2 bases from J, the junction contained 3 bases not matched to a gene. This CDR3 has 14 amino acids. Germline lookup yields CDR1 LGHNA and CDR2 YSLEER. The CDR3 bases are TGCGCCAGCAGCGCTACTAGCGGGGCCTACGAGCAGTACTTC. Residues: CASSATSGAYEQYF.

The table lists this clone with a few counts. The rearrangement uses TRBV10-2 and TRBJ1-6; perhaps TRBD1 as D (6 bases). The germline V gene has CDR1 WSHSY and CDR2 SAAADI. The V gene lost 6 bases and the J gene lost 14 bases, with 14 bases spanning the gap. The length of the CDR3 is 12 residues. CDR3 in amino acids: CASRGDIATLHF. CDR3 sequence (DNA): TGCGCCAGCAGGGGGGACATCGCGACCCTCCACTTT.

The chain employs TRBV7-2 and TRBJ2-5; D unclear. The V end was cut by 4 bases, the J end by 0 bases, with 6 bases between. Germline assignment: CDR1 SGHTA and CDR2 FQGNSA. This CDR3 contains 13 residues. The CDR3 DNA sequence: TGTGCCAGCAGCTCCAATCACCAAGAGACCCAGTACTTC. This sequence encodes CASSSNHQETQYF. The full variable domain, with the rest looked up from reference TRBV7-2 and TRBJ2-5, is GAGVSQSPSNKVTEKGKDVELRCDPISGHTALYWYRQSLGQGLEFLIYFQGNSAPDKSGLPSDRFSAERTGGSVSTLTIQRTQQEDSAVYLCASSSNHQETQYFGPGTRLLVL.

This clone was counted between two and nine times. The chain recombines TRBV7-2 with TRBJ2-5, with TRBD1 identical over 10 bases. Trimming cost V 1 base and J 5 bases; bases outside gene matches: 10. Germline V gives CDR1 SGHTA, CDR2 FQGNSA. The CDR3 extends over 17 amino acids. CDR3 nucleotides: TGTGCCAGCAGCTTAGGGAAGTCTGGACAGGGGGTTGAGACCCAGTACTTC. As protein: CASSLGKSGQGVETQYF.

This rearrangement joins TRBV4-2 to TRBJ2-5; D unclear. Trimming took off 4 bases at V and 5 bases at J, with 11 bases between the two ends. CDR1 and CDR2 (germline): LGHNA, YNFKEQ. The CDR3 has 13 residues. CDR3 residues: CASSPVPRETQYF. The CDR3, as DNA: TGTGCCAGCAGCCCCGTCCCGAGGGAGACCCAGTACTTC.

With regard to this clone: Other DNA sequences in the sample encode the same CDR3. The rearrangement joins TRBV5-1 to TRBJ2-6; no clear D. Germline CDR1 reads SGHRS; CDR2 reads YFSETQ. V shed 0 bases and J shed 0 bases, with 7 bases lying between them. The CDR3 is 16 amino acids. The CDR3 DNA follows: TGCGCCAGCAGCTTGGATTGGGCCTCTGGGGCCAACGTCCTGACTTTC. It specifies CASSLDWASGANVLTF.

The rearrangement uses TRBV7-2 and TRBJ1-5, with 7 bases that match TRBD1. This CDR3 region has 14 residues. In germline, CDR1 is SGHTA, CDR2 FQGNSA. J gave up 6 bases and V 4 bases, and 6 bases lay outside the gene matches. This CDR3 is CASSSRQGTQPQHF. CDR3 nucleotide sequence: TGTGCCAGCAGCTCCAGACAGGGTACTCAGCCCCAGCATTTT.

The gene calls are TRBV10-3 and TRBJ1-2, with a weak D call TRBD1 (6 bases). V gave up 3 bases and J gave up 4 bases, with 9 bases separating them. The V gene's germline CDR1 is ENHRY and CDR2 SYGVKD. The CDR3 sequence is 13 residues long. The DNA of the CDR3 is TGTGCCATCAGTGACGGGGGCAGCTATGGCTACACCTTC. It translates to CAISDGGSYGYTF.